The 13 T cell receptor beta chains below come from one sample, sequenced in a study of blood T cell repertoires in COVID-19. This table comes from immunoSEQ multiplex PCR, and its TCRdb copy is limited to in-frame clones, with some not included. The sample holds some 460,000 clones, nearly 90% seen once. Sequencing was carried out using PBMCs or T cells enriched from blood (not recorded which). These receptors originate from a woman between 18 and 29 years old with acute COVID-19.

Here the CDR3 DNA reads TGTGCCAGCACTGGAGAATACAGGGGTGGGGAAAAACTGTTTTTT. Translating it yields CASTGEYRGGEKLFF. This chain joins TRBV2 and TRBJ1-4; 7 nucleotides line up with TRBD1. V was clipped by 7 bases and J by 8 bases; unmatched bases: 13. CDR3 length equals 15 residues. CDR1 and CDR2 from the germline V gene are SNHLY and FYNNEI.

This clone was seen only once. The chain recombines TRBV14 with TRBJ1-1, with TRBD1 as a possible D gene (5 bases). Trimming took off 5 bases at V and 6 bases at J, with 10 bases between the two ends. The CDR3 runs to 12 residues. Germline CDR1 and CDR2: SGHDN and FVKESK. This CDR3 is CASSYAGPEAFF. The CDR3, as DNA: TGTGCCAGCAGCTATGCGGGGCCTGAAGCTTTCTTT.

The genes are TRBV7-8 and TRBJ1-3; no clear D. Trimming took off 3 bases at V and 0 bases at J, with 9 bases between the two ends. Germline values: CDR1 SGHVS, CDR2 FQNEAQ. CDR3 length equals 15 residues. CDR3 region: CASSLIVTSGNTIYF. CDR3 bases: TGTGCCAGCAGCTTGATAGTAACCTCTGGAAACACCATATATTTT.

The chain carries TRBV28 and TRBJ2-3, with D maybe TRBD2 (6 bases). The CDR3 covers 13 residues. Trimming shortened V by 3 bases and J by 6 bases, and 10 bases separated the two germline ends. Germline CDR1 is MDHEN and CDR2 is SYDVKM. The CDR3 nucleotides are TGTGCCAGCAGTTTTCGGCTAGCGGATACGCAGTATTTT. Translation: CASSFRLADTQYF.

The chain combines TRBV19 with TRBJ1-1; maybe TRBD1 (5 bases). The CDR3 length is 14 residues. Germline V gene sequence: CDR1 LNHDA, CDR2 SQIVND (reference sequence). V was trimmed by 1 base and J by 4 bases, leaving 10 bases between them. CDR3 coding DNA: TGTGCCAGTAGTATAGGGGGGGTTGGCACTGAAGCTTTCTTT. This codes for CASSIGGVGTEAFF. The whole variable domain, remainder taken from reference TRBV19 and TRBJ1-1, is DGGITQSPKYLFRKEGQNVTLSCEQNLNHDAMYWYRQDPGQGLRLIYYSQIVNDFQKGDIAEGYSVSREKKESFPLTVTSAQKNPTAFYLCASSIGGVGTEAFFGQGTRLTVV.

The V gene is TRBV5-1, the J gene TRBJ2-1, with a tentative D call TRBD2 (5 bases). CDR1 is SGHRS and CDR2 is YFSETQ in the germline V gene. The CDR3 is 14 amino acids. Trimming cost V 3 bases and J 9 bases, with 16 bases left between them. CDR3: CASSSSRGPPEQFF. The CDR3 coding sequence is TGCGCCAGCAGCTCCTCCCGCGGGCCCCCTGAGCAGTTCTTC.

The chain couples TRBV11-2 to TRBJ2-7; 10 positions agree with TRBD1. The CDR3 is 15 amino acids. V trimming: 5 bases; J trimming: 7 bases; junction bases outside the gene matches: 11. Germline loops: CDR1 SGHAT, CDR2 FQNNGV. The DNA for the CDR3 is TGTGCCAGCAGCCACCGGGACAGGGGTCTACTAGAGCAGTACTTC. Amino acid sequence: CASSHRDRGLLEQYF.

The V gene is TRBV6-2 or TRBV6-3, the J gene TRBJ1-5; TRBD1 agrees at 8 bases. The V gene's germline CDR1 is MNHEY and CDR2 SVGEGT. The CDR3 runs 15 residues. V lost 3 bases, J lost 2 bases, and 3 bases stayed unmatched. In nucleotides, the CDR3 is TGTGCCAGCAGTTATCGGACAGGGCGCAATCAGCCCCAGCATTTT. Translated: CASSYRTGRNQPQHF.

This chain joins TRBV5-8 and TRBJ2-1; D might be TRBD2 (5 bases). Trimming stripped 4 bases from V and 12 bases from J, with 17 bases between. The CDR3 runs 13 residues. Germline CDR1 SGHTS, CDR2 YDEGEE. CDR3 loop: CASSIFSGRGQFF. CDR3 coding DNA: TGTGCCAGCAGCATATTCTCAGGTCGGGGGCAGTTCTTC.

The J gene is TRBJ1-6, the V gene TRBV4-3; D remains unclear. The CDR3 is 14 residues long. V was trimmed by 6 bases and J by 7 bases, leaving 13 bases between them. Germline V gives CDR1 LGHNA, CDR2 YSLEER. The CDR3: CASSPESGNSPLHF. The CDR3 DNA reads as TGCGCCAGCAGTCCCGAGTCGGGGAATTCACCCCTCCACTTT.

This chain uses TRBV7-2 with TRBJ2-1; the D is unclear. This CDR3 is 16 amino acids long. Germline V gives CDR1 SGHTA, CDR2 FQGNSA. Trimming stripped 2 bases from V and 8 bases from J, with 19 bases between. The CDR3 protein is CASSLRSPRARDEQFF. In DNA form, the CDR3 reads TGTGCCAGCAGCTTACGTTCCCCCCGAGCTCGGGATGAGCAGTTCTTC.

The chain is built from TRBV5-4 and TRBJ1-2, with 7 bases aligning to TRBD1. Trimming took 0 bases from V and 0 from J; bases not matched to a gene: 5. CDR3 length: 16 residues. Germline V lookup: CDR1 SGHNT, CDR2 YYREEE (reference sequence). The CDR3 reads CASSLGQGVPNYGYTF. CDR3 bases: TGTGCCAGCAGCTTGGGACAGGGTGTCCCTAACTATGGCTACACCTTC.

Here the CDR3 reads CASSVERDTQYF. The CDR3 DNA follows: TGTGCCAGCAGCGTAGAGAGGGATACGCAGTATTTT. The chain is built from TRBV9 and TRBJ2-3, with D uncertain. Between the trimmed V and J ends, which lost 0 bases and 6 bases, there was a span of 5 bases. From germline, CDR1 is SGDLS and CDR2 YYNGEE. The CDR3 covers 12 residues.